Described below is a single T cell receptor beta chain sequence and its context. Antigen specificity is unknown. The sorted conventional CD4 T cells were gated as CD4+CD127+. This CDR3 region has 14 residues. Germline CDR1 is LNHDA and CDR2 is SQIVND (reference sequence). The germline V and J ends were trimmed by 3 bases and 6 bases, with 12 bases remaining between them. Some clones are missing from TCRdb's copy, which holds only in-frame ones; the method was immunoSEQ multiplex PCR. The data contain fewer than 30,000 clones, approximately 96% of them singletons. The source of the sample is a study of B cell selection in AIRE deficiency. Findings and limits, study-wide: Of 3,000 to 4,500 shared Treg TCRbeta sequences, about 32% were healthy-only, approximately 9.7% patient-only.

Sequencing was done on a sample of conventional CD4+ T cells sorted from PBMCs. This chain connects TRBV19 to TRBJ2-1; D remains ambiguous. This receptor was taken from a human donor with AIRE deficiency. CDR3 coding DNA: TGTGCCAGTAGTATCAGGCAGCATATCAATGAGCAGTTCTTC. Translation gives CASSIRQHINEQFF.